The text below deals with one T cell receptor (beta chain). J gave up 6 bases and V 4 bases, and 6 bases lay outside the gene matches. The CDR3 is made up of 15 amino acids. CDR1 is MNHEY and CDR2 is SVGAGI in the germline V gene. The assay was immunoSEQ multiplex PCR, and TCRdb's table has in-frame clones only and misses some. The sample holds 300,000 to 400,000 clones, around 85% seen once. The data stem from a study of blood T cell repertoires in COVID-19. On the study more broadly: The study drew acute and convalescent COVID-19 samples from the United States, Italy and Spain.

The chain joins TRBV6-5 to TRBJ2-1, with 10 bases identical to TRBD1. Sequenced sample: PBMCs or T cells enriched from blood (not recorded which). The sequence came from a woman in her 30s who had been exposed to COVID-19. CDR3 DNA sequence: TGTGCCAGCAGTTCCGCCGGGACAGGGGTCAATGAGCAGTTCTTC. Its translation is CASSSAGTGVNEQFF.